The T cell receptor (beta chain) under discussion was sequenced for a study of cytomegalovirus exposure and HLA in healthy donors. Study information: Unique TCRs from HLA-typed donors, some 85 million of them, were held in an early data release. The study's findings and limits: An analysis that was carried out later associated 16,000 or so TCR beta sequences with HLA alleles at 0.05 false discovery rate. The later analysis indicated that the majority of CMV-associated TCR beta chains appeared HLA-restricted.

Germline CDR1 is MRHNA and CDR2 is SNTAGT. The CDR3 loop spans 13 amino acids. V shed 0 bases and J 7 bases; nucleotides not matched to a gene: 0. As regards this clone: What it binds is unknown.

The PCR contained 60 Vbeta and 13 Jbeta primers. Measured with immunoSEQ multiplex PCR; TCRdb has only the in-frame clones, and not every one. Among about 130,000 clones listed, about four fifths were seen once. Sequences were obtained from PBMCs. This chain joins TRBV6-4 and TRBJ2-1, with 7 bases lining up with TRBD1. The clonotype originates from a man aged 25-45 years in good health. The CDR3, as DNA: TGTGCCAGCAGTGACTCGGACAGGAATGAGCAGTTCTTC. Translating gives CASSDSDRNEQFF.